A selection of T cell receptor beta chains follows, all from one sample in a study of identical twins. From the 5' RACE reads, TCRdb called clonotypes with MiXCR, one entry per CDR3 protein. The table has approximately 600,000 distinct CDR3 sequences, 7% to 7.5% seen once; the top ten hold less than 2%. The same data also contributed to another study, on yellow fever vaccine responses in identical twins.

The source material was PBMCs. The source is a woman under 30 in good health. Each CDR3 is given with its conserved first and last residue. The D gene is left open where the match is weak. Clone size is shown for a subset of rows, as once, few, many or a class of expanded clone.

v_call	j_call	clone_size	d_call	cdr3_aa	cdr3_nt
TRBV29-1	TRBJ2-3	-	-	CSVGGGRMTDTQYF	TGCAGCGTTGGAGGAGGGAGAATGACAGATACGCAGTATTTT
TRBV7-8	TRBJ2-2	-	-	CASSPSLAGELFF	TGTGCCAGCAGCCCCTCCTTAGCCGGGGAGCTGTTTTTT
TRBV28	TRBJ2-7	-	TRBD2	CASRSGSIHEQYF	TGTGCCAGCAGAAGCGGGAGTATCCACGAGCAGTACTTC
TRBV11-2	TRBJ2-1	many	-	CASSPSAYNEQFF	TGTGCCAGCAGCCCCTCTGCGTACAATGAGCAGTTCTTC
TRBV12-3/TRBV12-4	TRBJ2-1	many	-	CASSLADSYNEQFF	TGTGCCAGCAGTTTAGCGGACTCCTACAATGAGCAGTTCTTC
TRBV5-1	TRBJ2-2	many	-	CASSLDRDVKTGELFF	TGCGCCAGCAGCTTGGATAGGGATGTGAAGACCGGGGAGCTGTTTTTT
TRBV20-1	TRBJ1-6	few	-	CSASGTWPLHF	TGCAGTGCCTCAGGGACTTGGCCCCTCCACTTT
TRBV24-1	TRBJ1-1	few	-	CATSPTGALNVGAFF	TGTGCCACCAGTCCCACGGGGGCGCTTAATGTTGGAGCTTTCTTT
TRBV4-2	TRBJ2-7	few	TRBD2	CASSRRLAGTYEQYF	TGTGCCAGCAGCCGCCGACTAGCGGGGACCTACGAGCAGTACTTC
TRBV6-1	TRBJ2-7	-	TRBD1	CASSDAGTGASYEQYF	TGTGCCAGCAGTGACGCCGGGACAGGGGCATCCTACGAGCAGTACTTC
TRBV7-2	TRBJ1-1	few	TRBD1	CASSRRQGQRMNTEAFF	TGTGCCAGCAGCCGGCGACAGGGGCAAAGAATGAACACTGAAGCTTTCTTT
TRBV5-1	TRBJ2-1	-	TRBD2	CASSLLGGRGNEQFF	TGCGCCAGCAGCTTGTTAGGCGGGAGGGGCAATGAGCAGTTCTTC
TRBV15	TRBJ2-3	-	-	CATSRDRRVSGTDTQYF	TGTGCCACCAGCAGAGATCGTCGCGTTTCGGGCACAGATACGCAGTATTTT
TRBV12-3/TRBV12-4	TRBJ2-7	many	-	CASSQDPGSTYEQYF	TGTGCCAGCAGTCAAGACCCCGGGTCCACCTACGAGCAGTACTTC
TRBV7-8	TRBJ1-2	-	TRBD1	CASSLNPGQGYGYTF	TGTGCCAGCAGCTTAAACCCGGGACAGGGCTATGGCTACACCTTC
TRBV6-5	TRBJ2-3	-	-	CASSEGPDTQYF	TGTGCCAGCAGTGAGGGCCCAGATACGCAGTATTTT